This T cell receptor beta chain was recorded in a study of blood T cell repertoires in COVID-19. Study-wide context: Specimens from acute and convalescent COVID-19 originated in the United States, Italy and Spain. T cells, B-cell-depleted T cells, or PBMCs provided the cDNA or gDNA that served as material.

This CDR3 comprises 13 residues. Germline V lookup: CDR1 MGHDK, CDR2 SYGVNS. V dropped 8 bases and J dropped 0 bases, with 11 bases sitting between them. The authors' processing: The authors estimated nucleated cell counts from reference gene primer amplification. Profiled with immunoSEQ multiplex PCR; TCRdb holds only in-frame clones, not every one. V, J and clone size are those of that table, while D and trimming were read from the DNA. The table lists approximately 190,000 clones, approximately 91% of them singletons. For this clone: The same CDR3 arises from other DNA sequences in this sample as well.

The sequence was obtained from a woman between 35 and 50 years old who had recovered from COVID-19. This chain uses TRBV25-1 with TRBJ2-7; D is perhaps TRBD1 (5 bases). Sequencing used peripheral blood. The chain's CDR3 is CASRQGASYEQYF. The CDR3 DNA follows: TGTGCCAGCCGGCAAGGGGCCTCCTACGAGCAGTACTTC.